The 23 T cell receptor beta chains given below trace back to one sample, sequenced in a study of T cell repertoires in cytomegalovirus infection. The antigens these receptors bind are not known. TCRdb used MiXCR to reprocess the reads, holding one entry per CDR3 protein. The data contain about 770,000 distinct CDR3 sequences, 25% to 30% of them singletons. Sample: cultured CD8+ T cells from PBMCs, taken from culture after CMV antigen stimulation. The origin of the receptors is a human donor in good health (CMV status not recorded). Some clones in this sample may be carry-over from other donors' samples.

This chain uses TRBV19 with TRBJ1-5; D not certain. V was cut by 1 base and J by 4 bases, with 8 bases left in between. This CDR3 is 14 amino acids long. The germline CDR1 and CDR2 sequences are LNHDA and SQIVND (reference sequence). The CDR3 DNA is TGTGCCAGTAGTATAGGATCGGCGAATCAGCCCCAGCATTTT. It encodes CASSIGSANQPQHF. The whole variable domain, filled in from reference TRBV19 and TRBJ1-5, reads DGGITQSPKYLFRKEGQNVTLSCEQNLNHDAMYWYRQDPGQGLRLIYYSQIVNDFQKGDIAEGYSVSREKKESFPLTVTSAQKNPTAFYLCASSIGSANQPQHFGDGTRLSIL.

The rearrangement links TRBV28 to TRBJ2-1, with D tentatively TRBD1 or TRBD2 (5 bases each). Looked up from germline, CDR1 is MDHEN and CDR2 is SYDVKM. V was shortened by 1 base and J by 4 bases, with 17 bases between the two germline ends. The CDR3 sequence is 17 residues long. The CDR3 DNA follows: TGTGCCAGCAGTTTATCTGGGGACCACACGTCTTACAATGAGCAGTTCTTC. It translates to CASSLSGDHTSYNEQFF.

This clonotype was seen more than once but under ten times. This chain uses TRBV10-2 with TRBJ1-1, with TRBD1 matching 8 bases. Germline CDR1 and CDR2: WSHSY and SAAADI. After removal of 11 bases from V and 5 bases from J, the junction contained 16 bases not matched to a gene. The CDR3 runs to 15 residues. The CDR3 sequence: CASERSDRGGTEAFF. CDR3 nucleotide sequence: TGCGCCTCAGAGCGGAGCGACAGGGGCGGGACTGAAGCTTTCTTT.

V is TRBV7-4 and J is TRBJ1-1; tentatively, D is TRBD1 (6 bases). Trimming removed 7 bases from V and 1 base from J, with 16 bases in between. Germline lookup yields CDR1 SGHVT and CDR2 SQSDAQ. CDR3 length equals 15 residues. CDR3 in DNA: TGTGCCAGCATGAACAGGGCTTCCGGGAACACTGAAGCTTTCTTT. Translation: CASMNRASGNTEAFF.

This clonotype has a handful of counts. This chain connects TRBV7-9 to TRBJ1-3, with TRBD1 matching 9 bases. V lost 10 bases to trimming and J lost 0 bases; unmatched junction nucleotides: 10. Per the germline V gene, CDR1 is SEHNR and CDR2 is FQNEAQ (reference sequence). CDR3 size: 16 residues. In nucleotides, the CDR3 is TGTGCCACTCCCGGGGGACAGGGAATCTCTGGAAACACCATATATTTT. Translating gives CATPGGQGISGNTIYF.

The V call is TRBV11-3, the J call TRBJ2-2, with D uncertain. Germline V gene lookup returns CDR1 SGHNT and CDR2 YENEEA. V lost 3 bases and J 5 bases, leaving 7 bases between the germline ends. CDR3 length: 13 residues. This chain's CDR3 is CASSFGATGELFF. CDR3 sequence (DNA): TGTGCCAGCAGCTTTGGCGCGACCGGGGAGCTGTTTTTT.

In this sample, this clonotype turned up a few times. The chain recombines TRBV15 with TRBJ2-2, with a possible D match to TRBD2 (7 bases). The CDR3 is 14 residues long. CDR1 is LNHNV and CDR2 is YYDKDF in the germline V gene (reference sequence). The V gene lost 1 base and the J gene lost 7 bases, with 10 bases spanning the gap. This CDR3 is CATSRGGGGGELFF. DNA for the CDR3: TGTGCCACCAGCAGAGGAGGGGGGGGCGGGGAGCTGTTTTTT.

V usage is TRBV27 and J usage is TRBJ2-3; 12 bases align to TRBD2. In germline, CDR1 is MNHEY, CDR2 SMNVEV (reference sequence). The CDR3 consists of 15 residues. Trimming took 4 bases from V and 6 from J; bases not matched to a gene: 5. The CDR3 DNA is TGTGCCAGCAGTTCAGCTAGCGGGGGGGCCGATACGCAGTATTTT. Translation gives CASSSASGGADTQYF.

Only a few counts were recorded for this clonotype. The V call is TRBV6-1, the J call TRBJ2-1; weak D call: TRBD1 (6 bases). Per germline, CDR1 MNHNS and CDR2 SASEGT. The CDR3 length is 18 residues. V was shortened by 1 base and J by 0 bases, with 16 bases between the two germline ends. The CDR3: CASSEGSGAHRSYNEQFF. CDR3 DNA: TGTGCCAGCAGTGAAGGGTCAGGGGCACATCGCTCCTACAATGAGCAGTTCTTC.

This clonotype was seen only once. The junction does not match germline at one end; this may be a read error. The chain carries TRBV5-1 and TRBJ1-4, with D unclear. In germline, CDR1 is SGHRS, CDR2 YFSETQ. This CDR3 contains 16 residues. The CDR3 region has the DNA TGCGCCAGCTGCTTGTTCCTGGGTGAAACTAATGAAAAACTGTTTTTT. Residues: CASCLFLGETNEKLFF.

The genes are TRBV6-1 and TRBJ2-7; 7 bases align to TRBD2. The CDR3 has 15 residues. The germline V gene has CDR1 MNHNS and CDR2 SASEGT. The junction had 7 bases not matched to a gene; V was cut back by 5 bases and J by 0 bases. CDR3 nucleotide sequence: TGTGCCAGCAGTCCGGGGAGGGGCTACTCCTACGAGCAGTACGTC. Translated: CASSPGRGYSYEQYV.

CDR3 coding DNA: TGCAGCGCGCCTTTGGGGACAGGGCATGTGGTCGAGCAGTTCTTC. The encoded protein is CSAPLGTGHVVEQFF. This sequence joins TRBV29-1 and TRBJ2-1; 9 nucleotides align to TRBD1. J was trimmed by 10 bases and V by 7 bases; bases with no gene match: 17. Per the germline V gene, CDR1 is SQVTM and CDR2 is ANQGSEA. This CDR3 has 15 amino acids.

This clonotype occurred a few times. This chain connects TRBV12-3 or TRBV12-4 to TRBJ2-1; D might be TRBD2 (5 bases). The CDR3 loop spans 12 amino acids. Trimming took off 8 bases at V and 3 bases at J, with 8 bases between the two ends. The CDR3: CASAAGYNEQFF. In DNA, the CDR3 is TGTGCCAGCGCCGCGGGCTACAATGAGCAGTTCTTC.

The chain has TRBV12-3 or TRBV12-4 and TRBJ1-2, with a weak D call TRBD1 (6 bases). This CDR3 region has 13 residues. Trimming cost V 7 bases and J 8 bases, with 17 bases left between them. CDR3 protein: CASTWGGGDGYTF. CDR3 coding DNA: TGTGCCAGCACATGGGGGGGGGGCGACGGCTACACCTTC.

This clonotype has only a few counts. The chain links TRBV10-3 to TRBJ2-2; 11 nucleotides line up with TRBD2. The CDR3 runs 16 residues. Looked up from germline, CDR1 is ENHRY and CDR2 is SYGVKD. After removal of 9 bases from V and 4 bases from J, the junction contained 10 bases not matched to a gene. The CDR3 loop is CAIMALAGGTTGELFF. The DNA for the CDR3 is TGTGCCATAATGGCCCTAGCGGGGGGTACCACCGGGGAGCTGTTTTTT.

This clonotype has just a few counts. V gene TRBV6-2 or TRBV6-3 combines with J gene TRBJ2-7; TRBD2 might be the D (6 bases). Trimming took 2 bases from V and 2 from J, leaving 16 bases between them. The CDR3 sequence is 16 residues long. Germline V CDR1 and CDR2: MNHEY, SVGEGT. CDR3 protein: CASSYSLEGGPYEQYV. The CDR3 DNA is TGTGCCAGCAGTTACAGTTTGGAGGGAGGTCCCTACGAGCAGTACGTC.

This clonotype turned up a few times. The V call is TRBV10-3, the J call TRBJ2-6; D is perhaps TRBD1 or TRBD2 (5 bases each). With 7 bases removed from V and 0 bases from J, the gap between germline ends came to 13 bases. The CDR3 length is 16 residues. Germline CDR1 reads ENHRY; CDR2 reads SYGVKD. CDR3 loop: CAINYRDLSGANVLTF. DNA of the CDR3: TGTGCCATCAACTACCGGGACCTCTCTGGGGCCAACGTCCTGACTTTC.

This clonotype was recorded a few times. The chain is built from TRBV9 and TRBJ1-5, with a possible D match to TRBD1 (5 bases). The germline CDR1 and CDR2 sequences are SGDLS and YYNGEE. V was trimmed by 2 bases and J by 5 bases, leaving 11 bases between them. CDR3 size: 14 residues. CDR3 bases: TGTGCCAGCAGCGTTGAAGGGACTCATCAGCCCCAGCATTTT. It is translated as CASSVEGTHQPQHF.

The chain has TRBV2 and TRBJ2-7; 9 bases align to TRBD1. Germline V gene sequence: CDR1 SNHLY, CDR2 FYNNEI. CDR3 length: 16 amino acids. Germline trimming cut 0 bases from V and 5 bases from J; bases unmatched to any gene: 8. The CDR3 loop is CASSEAPSGTGNEQYF. The CDR3 DNA is TGTGCCAGCAGTGAAGCCCCGTCCGGGACAGGGAACGAGCAGTACTTC.

The chain combines TRBV2 with TRBJ2-6; D is undetermined. V shed 6 bases and J shed 4 bases, with 22 bases lying between them. The CDR3 is 18 amino acids. Looked up from germline, CDR1 is SNHLY and CDR2 is FYNNEI. Written as DNA, the CDR3 is TGTGCCAGCAGCGACGGACGGGTATTGAGCCCAGGGGCCAACGTCCTGACTTTC. The encoded protein is CASSDGRVLSPGANVLTF. Drawing the rest from reference TRBV2 and TRBJ2-6, the complete variable domain is EPEVTQTPSHQVTQMGQEVILRCVPISNHLYFYWYRQILGQKVEFLVSFYNNEISEKSEIFDDQFSVERPDGSNFTLKIRSTKLEDSAMYFCASSDGRVLSPGANVLTFGAGSRLTVL.

This clonotype has a handful of counts. DNA of the CDR3: TGTGCCAGCAGTTACGCTGGAACCACCTACAATGAGCAGTTCTTC. Amino acids: CASSYAGTTYNEQFF. The chain is built from TRBV6-6 and TRBJ2-1; D is ambiguous. CDR3 length: 15 residues. Looked up from germline, CDR1 is MNHNY and CDR2 is SVGAGI (reference sequence). V lost 2 bases to trimming and J lost 2 bases, with 10 bases between them.

Details on this clonotype: This sequence may be a read error, since a much larger clone differs from it by one base. The rearrangement uses TRBV6-8 and TRBJ2-2; TRBD1 matches at 7 bases. Germline-derived CDR1 and CDR2 are MNHGY and SAAAGT. Germline trimming cut 6 bases from V and 9 bases from J; bases unmatched to any gene: 22. CDR3 length: 18 amino acids. CDR3 DNA: TGTGCCAGCAGCCACTGGGGGAGCTCGGGACAGATAACCCGGGAGCTGTTTTTT. As protein: CASSHWGSSGQITRELFF.

The CDR3 sequence: CASSYKIGQGGKNYEQYV. DNA of the CDR3: TGTGCCAGCAGTTACAAAATCGGACAGGGCGGCAAGAACTACGAGCAGTACGTC. This chain uses TRBV6-2 or TRBV6-3 with TRBJ2-7; 8 bases fit TRBD1. Losses at the gene ends were 2 bases for V and 3 bases for J; bases not matched to a gene: 15. CDR1 and CDR2 (germline): MNHEY, SVGEGT. This CDR3 contains 18 residues.